These T cell receptor beta chains were read from a single sample in a study of blood T cell repertoires in COVID-19. The protocol was immunoSEQ multiplex PCR, while the TCRdb copy is restricted to in-frame clones and leaves out a portion. The table lists around 170,000 clones, roughly 80% of them singletons, with more than 11% in the top ten. Sequenced input: peripheral blood. These receptors all come from a woman older than 75 with acute or convalescent COVID-19. The CDR3 runs from the conserved cysteine through the conserved F or W. Some rows have no size entry. The others give once, few or many, or a class for an expanded clone.

j_call v_call clone_size cdr3_aa
TRBJ1-2 TRBV5-1 NA CASSMTGNNYGYTF
TRBJ1-6 TRBV30 NA CAWSLGSAGNSPLHF
TRBJ1-1 TRBV28 NA CASSLPGQGATEAFF
TRBJ1-5 TRBV30 NA CAWSTRRVQPQHF
TRBJ1-3 TRBV4-1 few CASSQVARKDTIYF
TRBJ1-2 TRBV7-9 once CASMNRVDGYTF
TRBJ2-5 TRBV10-1 NA CASSTGTGGETQYF
TRBJ2-5 TRBV28 once CASRHRVRGETQYF
TRBJ2-3 TRBV7-9 NA CASSYSLDTQYF
TRBJ2-3 TRBV7-8 NA CASSLDSSTDTQYF
TRBJ1-5 TRBV2 few CASRSTQGQPQHF
TRBJ2-5 TRBV18 NA CASSLTSVETQYF
TRBJ1-2 TRBV30 NA CAYLPGGSYGYTF
TRBJ1-6 TRBV10-2 NA CASSEAGGPSPLHF
TRBJ1-3 TRBV4-1 NA CASSQAAEFSGNTIYF